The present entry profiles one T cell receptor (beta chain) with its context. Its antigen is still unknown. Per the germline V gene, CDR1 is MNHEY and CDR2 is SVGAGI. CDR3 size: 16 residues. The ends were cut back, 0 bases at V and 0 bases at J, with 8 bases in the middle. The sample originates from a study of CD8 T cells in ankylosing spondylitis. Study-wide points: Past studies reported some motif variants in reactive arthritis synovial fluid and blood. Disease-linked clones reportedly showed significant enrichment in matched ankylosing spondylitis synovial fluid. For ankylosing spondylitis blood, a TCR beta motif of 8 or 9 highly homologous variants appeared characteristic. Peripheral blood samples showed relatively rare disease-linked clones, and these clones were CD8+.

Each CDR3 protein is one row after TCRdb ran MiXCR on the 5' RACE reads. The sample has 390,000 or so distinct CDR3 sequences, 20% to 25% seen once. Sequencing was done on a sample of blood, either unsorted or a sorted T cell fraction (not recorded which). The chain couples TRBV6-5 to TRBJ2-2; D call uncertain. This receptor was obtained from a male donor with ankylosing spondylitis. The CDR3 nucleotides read TGTGCCAGCAGTTACTCGAACGGACCGAACACCGGGGAGCTGTTTTTT. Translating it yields CASSYSNGPNTGELFF.